This is a list of T cell receptor beta chains from one sample in a study of blood T cell repertoires in COVID-19. The data were produced by immunoSEQ multiplex PCR, yet TCRdb's version contains in-frame clones alone and is incomplete. Found here are a few hundred thousand clones, about four fifths of them singletons; the top ten hold 1.3%. The sequenced sample was PBMCs or T cells enriched from blood (not recorded which). These TCRs come from a woman aged 40 to 50 with acute COVID-19. Both conserved end residues are part of each CDR3. The D gene is left open where the match is weak. Size values are once, few and many counts, or a class for expanded clones, and some rows have none.

D	size	J	V	DNA	CDR3
TRBD1	.	TRBJ2-7	TRBV19	TGTGCCAGTAGTATAGCAGGACAGGGTAAGGACTACGAGCAGTACTTC	CASSIAGQGKDYEQYF
.	.	TRBJ2-6	TRBV2	TGTGCCAGCAGTGGAGTGACTGGGGCCAACGTCCTGACTTTC	CASSGVTGANVLTF
.	.	TRBJ1-3	TRBV7-6	TGTGCCAGCAGGCCACAGGAAAACTCTGGAAACACCATATATTTT	CASRPQENSGNTIYF
.	.	TRBJ1-2	TRBV7-9	TGTGCCAGCAGCCACCTCGCGGAGTTGAACTATGGCTACACCTTC	CASSHLAELNYGYTF
TRBD2	.	TRBJ2-1	TRBV9	TGTGCCAGCAGCGTAGATGGACTAGCGGGGGGGCGGAGGTCCTACAATGAGCAGTTCTTC	CASSVDGLAGGRRSYNEQFF
.	.	TRBJ1-2	TRBV18	TGTGCCAGCTCACCTAAGCAGGGTCATAACTATGGCTACACCTTC	CASSPKQGHNYGYTF
.	.	TRBJ2-7	TRBV12-3/TRBV12-4	TGTGCCAGCAGTAGGGGGGGCGAGCAGTACTTC	CASSRGGEQYF
TRBD1	.	TRBJ2-5	TRBV7-9	TGTGCCAGGAAGGGACCCTCCGGGACAGTAGAAGAGACCCAGTACTTC	CARKGPSGTVEETQYF
.	.	TRBJ2-7	TRBV9	TGTGCCAGCAGCGAGCCCGTTTACGAGCAGTACTTC	CASSEPVYEQYF
TRBD2	.	TRBJ2-7	TRBV18	TGTGCCAGCTCACCGCCGGGGGGGATGGGGAACGAGCAGTACTTC	CASSPPGGMGNEQYF
.	few	TRBJ2-1	TRBV11-3	TGTGCCAGCAGCCCATCGCGACGGCAGGGTCAATTGGACAATGAGCAGTTCTTC	CASSPSRRQGQLDNEQFF
.	.	TRBJ2-2	TRBV30	TGTGCCTGGAGTAGAGGGAACACCGGGGAGCTGTTTTTT	CAWSRGNTGELFF
.	.	TRBJ1-1	TRBV6-1	TGTGCCAGCAGTGAGGGAAGGGGGGCTTTCTTT	CASSEGRGAFF
TRBD2	.	TRBJ2-1	TRBV3-1/TRBV3-2	TGTGCCGGTTCTAGCGGGAGGGGTGAGCAGTTCTTC	CAGSSGRGEQFF
TRBD1	few	TRBJ1-2	TRBV4-3	TGCGCCAGCAGCCAAGATCGACAGGGGATTTCTGGCTACACCTTC	CASSQDRQGISGYTF
TRBD1	.	TRBJ1-2	TRBV6-2/TRBV6-3	TGTGCCAGCAGCAAGACAGGGGCTAACTATGGCTACACCTTC	CASSKTGANYGYTF
.	once	TRBJ2-7	TRBV7-9	TGTGCCAGCAGCCCAGGTCGCTACGAGCAGTACTTC	CASSPGRYEQYF
TRBD2	.	TRBJ2-7	TRBV6-5	TGTGCCAGCGATTTAGCGGGGGGATCCTACGAGCAGTACTTC	CASDLAGGSYEQYF
.	.	TRBJ2-3	TRBV19	TGTGCCAGTAGTATCTCCGGGGGATCTGGGCCAAGCACAGATACGCAGTATTTT	CASSISGGSGPSTDTQYF
.	.	TRBJ1-2	TRBV30	TGTGCCTGGAGTGTATCGGCAGGCGACATCTATGGCTACACCTTC	CAWSVSAGDIYGYTF
TRBD1	.	TRBJ1-3	TRBV5-1	TGCGCCAGCAGTACGGCTGGGACAGCTGGAAACACCATATATTTT	CASSTAGTAGNTIYF
.	.	TRBJ2-1	TRBV29-1	TGCAGCGTACTAGCTGGGGTTTGGGATGAGCAGTTCTTC	CSVLAGVWDEQFF
.	.	TRBJ2-1	TRBV29-1	TGCAGCGTTGAGCGGGGTAGCAATGAGCAGTTCTTC	CSVERGSNEQFF
.	.	TRBJ1-5	TRBV28	TGTGCCAGCAGTTTAGCGTCGGCAGGGGAACAGCCCCAGCATTTT	CASSLASAGEQPQHF
TRBD1	.	TRBJ2-5	TRBV9	TGTGCCAGCAGCGACGGGACAGGGGGGCTCCAAGAGACCCAGTACTTC	CASSDGTGGLQETQYF
TRBD1	.	TRBJ1-4	TRBV2	TGTGCCAGCAGCGTCCGCGGGACAGGGAATGAAAAACTGTTTTTT	CASSVRGTGNEKLFF
.	few	TRBJ1-4	TRBV18	TGTGCCAGCTCACCTTCTGGGGCCGGTGAAAAACTGTTTTTT	CASSPSGAGEKLFF
.	few	TRBJ1-1	TRBV7-9	TGTGCCAGCAGCTTAGTAGGGGCAGGGGAAGCTTTCTTT	CASSLVGAGEAFF
.	.	TRBJ2-2	TRBV28	TGTGCCAGCAGTTTTAGGTGGAGGGGGCGGACCGGGGAGCTGTTTTTT	CASSFRWRGRTGELFF
TRBD2	.	TRBJ2-7	TRBV7-2	TGTGCCAGCAGCTTAGAGCGGCTAGCGGGAGTGGACGAGCAGTACTTC	CASSLERLAGVDEQYF
.	.	TRBJ1-3	TRBV6-6	TGTGCCAGCAGATTACCTAGAAGGAACTCTGGAAACACCATATATTTT	CASRLPRRNSGNTIYF
.	.	TRBJ1-1	TRBV10-1	TGCGCCAGCAGTGGAAACAGGAACACTGAAGCTTTCTTT	CASSGNRNTEAFF
.	.	TRBJ2-7	TRBV27	TGTGCCAGCAGTCACGGACTGACCTCCGAGCAGTACTTC	CASSHGLTSEQYF
TRBD2	.	TRBJ2-2	TRBV11-2	TGTGCCAGCAGCGCAAGGGCCGGGCTAGCGGGCGCCGGGGAGCTGTTTTTT	CASSARAGLAGAGELFF
TRBD1	.	TRBJ1-5	TRBV19	TGTGCCAGTAGGGGGACAGGGACCAACAATCAGCCCCAGCATTTT	CASRGTGTNNQPQHF
.	.	TRBJ2-1	TRBV18	TGTGCCAGCTCACCAGGGGGAGGTATTGAGCAGTTCTTC	CASSPGGGIEQFF
.	.	TRBJ2-1	TRBV16	TGTGCCAGCAGCCGAGCCGGGAGCCTAAATGAGCAGTTCTTC	CASSRAGSLNEQFF
TRBD1	.	TRBJ2-1	TRBV19	TGTGCCAGTAGTGCCCGGGACAGGGGGGGGAATGAGCAGTTCTTC	CASSARDRGGNEQFF
.	.	TRBJ2-1	TRBV2	TGTGCCAGCAGTGAGCCCGGGAGTCGTTGGAATGAGCAGTTCTTC	CASSEPGSRWNEQFF
.	.	TRBJ1-2	TRBV4-3	TGCGCCAGCAGCCGGGTGGGGCGGGAAGACTATGGCTACACCTTC	CASSRVGREDYGYTF
TRBD1	few	TRBJ1-1	TRBV5-1	TGCGCCAGCAGCTTGGGGTTTCAGGGGGGAACTGAAGCTTTCTTT	CASSLGFQGGTEAFF
TRBD2	.	TRBJ2-1	TRBV7-6	TGTGCCAGCAGCTCGGGACTAGCGGGGGATCCCCCCCATGAGCAGTTCTTC	CASSSGLAGDPPHEQFF
TRBD1	.	TRBJ2-1	TRBV2	TGTGCCAGCAGTGCCACAGGGGGTGGTGAGCAGTTCTTC	CASSATGGGEQFF
.	.	TRBJ1-3	TRBV4-3	TGCGCCAGCAGCCAAGGAGGATCTCAAGTCTCTGGAAACACCATATATTTT	CASSQGGSQVSGNTIYF
.	.	TRBJ1-5	TRBV28	TGTGCCAGCAGTTTTCTGGGGGGAGGACAGCCCCAGCATTTT	CASSFLGGGQPQHF
.	.	TRBJ2-2	TRBV18	TGTGCCAGCTCAATAAACGCGATCGCCGGGGAGCTGTTTTTT	CASSINAIAGELFF
.	.	TRBJ2-5	TRBV5-4	TGTGCCACCAACACGGGACGGGCGGGGGAGACCCAGTACTTC	CATNTGRAGETQYF
TRBD2	many	TRBJ2-5	TRBV25-1	TGTGCCAACGAATCAAGCGGGAGCCAAGAGACCCAGTACTTC	CANESSGSQETQYF
.	.	TRBJ1-1	TRBV7-2	TGTGCCAGCAGCTTACAGGGTTTGACTGAAGCTTTCTTT	CASSLQGLTEAFF
.	.	TRBJ1-5	TRBV9	TGTGCCAGCAGCGCCGAGGGATATAGCAATCAGCCCCAGCATTTT	CASSAEGYSNQPQHF